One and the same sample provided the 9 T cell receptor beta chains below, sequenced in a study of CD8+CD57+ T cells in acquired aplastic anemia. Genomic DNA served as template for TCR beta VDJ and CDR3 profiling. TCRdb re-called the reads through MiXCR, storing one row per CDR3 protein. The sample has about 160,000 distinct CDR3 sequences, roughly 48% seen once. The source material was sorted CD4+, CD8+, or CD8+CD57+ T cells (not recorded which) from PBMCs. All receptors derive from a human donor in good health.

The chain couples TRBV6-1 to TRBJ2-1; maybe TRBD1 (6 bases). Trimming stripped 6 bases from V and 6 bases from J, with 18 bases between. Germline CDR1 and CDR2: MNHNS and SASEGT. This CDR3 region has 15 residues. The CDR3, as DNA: TGTGCCAGCAGCCGCCGGACAGTAAAGAGCAATGAGCAGTTCTTC. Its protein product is CASSRRTVKSNEQFF.

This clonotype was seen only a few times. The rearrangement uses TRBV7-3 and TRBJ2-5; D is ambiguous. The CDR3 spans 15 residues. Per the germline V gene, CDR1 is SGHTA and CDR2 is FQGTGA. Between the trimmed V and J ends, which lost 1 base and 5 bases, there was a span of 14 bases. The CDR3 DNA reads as TGTGCCAGCAGCTTAAGCTTGTCTGTAGGCGAGACCCAGTACTTC. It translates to CASSLSLSVGETQYF.

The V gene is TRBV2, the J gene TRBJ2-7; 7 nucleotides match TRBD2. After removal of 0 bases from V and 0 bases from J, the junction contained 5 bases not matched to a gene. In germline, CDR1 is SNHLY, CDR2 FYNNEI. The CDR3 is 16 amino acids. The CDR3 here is CASSEAGLKISYEQYF. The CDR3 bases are TGTGCCAGCAGTGAAGCGGGACTAAAGATCTCCTACGAGCAGTACTTC.

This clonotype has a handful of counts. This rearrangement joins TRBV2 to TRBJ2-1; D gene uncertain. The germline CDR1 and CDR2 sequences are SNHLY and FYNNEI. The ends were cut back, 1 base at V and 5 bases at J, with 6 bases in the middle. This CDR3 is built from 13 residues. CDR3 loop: CASSEEKNNEQFF. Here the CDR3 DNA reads TGTGCCAGCAGTGAAGAGAAAAACAATGAGCAGTTCTTC. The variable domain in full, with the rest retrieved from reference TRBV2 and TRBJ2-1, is EPEVTQTPSHQVTQMGQEVILRCVPISNHLYFYWYRQILGQKVEFLVSFYNNEISEKSEIFDDQFSVERPDGSNFTLKIRSTKLEDSAMYFCASSEEKNNEQFFGPGTRLTVL.

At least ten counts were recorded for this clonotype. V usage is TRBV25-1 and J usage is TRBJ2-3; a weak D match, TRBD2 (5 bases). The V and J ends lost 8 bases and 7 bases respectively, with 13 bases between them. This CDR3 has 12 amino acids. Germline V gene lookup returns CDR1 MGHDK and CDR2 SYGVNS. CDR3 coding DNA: TGTGCCAGCTCAATTTCGGGGTATACGCAGTATTTT. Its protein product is CASSISGYTQYF.

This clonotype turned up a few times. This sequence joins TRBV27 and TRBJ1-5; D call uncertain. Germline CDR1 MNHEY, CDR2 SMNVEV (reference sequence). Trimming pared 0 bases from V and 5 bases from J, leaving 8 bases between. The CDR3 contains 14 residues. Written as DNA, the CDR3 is TGTGCCAGCAGTTTATCGAGTTCGGATCAGCCCCAGCATTTT. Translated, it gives CASSLSSSDQPQHF.

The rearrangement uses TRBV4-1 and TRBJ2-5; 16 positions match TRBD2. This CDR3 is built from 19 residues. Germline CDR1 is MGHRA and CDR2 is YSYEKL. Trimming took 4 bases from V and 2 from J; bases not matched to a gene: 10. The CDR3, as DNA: TGCGCCAGCAGCCCCGATACGTGGGGACTAGCGGGAGGGCAAGAGACCCAGTACTTC. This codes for CASSPDTWGLAGGQETQYF.

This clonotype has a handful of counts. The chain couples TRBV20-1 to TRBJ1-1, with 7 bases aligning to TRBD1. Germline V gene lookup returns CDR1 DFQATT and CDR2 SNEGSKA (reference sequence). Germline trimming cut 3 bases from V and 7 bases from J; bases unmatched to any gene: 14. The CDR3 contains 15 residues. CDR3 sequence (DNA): TGCAGTGCTAGTGACTACAGGGGCCCTCTCGTTGAAGCTTTCTTT. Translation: CSASDYRGPLVEAFF.

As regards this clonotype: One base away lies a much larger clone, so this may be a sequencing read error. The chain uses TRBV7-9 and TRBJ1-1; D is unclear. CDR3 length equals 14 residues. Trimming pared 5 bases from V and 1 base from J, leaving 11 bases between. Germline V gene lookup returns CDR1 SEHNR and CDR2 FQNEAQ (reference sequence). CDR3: CASSQDGKNTEAFF. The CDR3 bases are TGTGCCAGCAGCCAGGACGGTAAGAACACTGAAGCTTTCTTT.